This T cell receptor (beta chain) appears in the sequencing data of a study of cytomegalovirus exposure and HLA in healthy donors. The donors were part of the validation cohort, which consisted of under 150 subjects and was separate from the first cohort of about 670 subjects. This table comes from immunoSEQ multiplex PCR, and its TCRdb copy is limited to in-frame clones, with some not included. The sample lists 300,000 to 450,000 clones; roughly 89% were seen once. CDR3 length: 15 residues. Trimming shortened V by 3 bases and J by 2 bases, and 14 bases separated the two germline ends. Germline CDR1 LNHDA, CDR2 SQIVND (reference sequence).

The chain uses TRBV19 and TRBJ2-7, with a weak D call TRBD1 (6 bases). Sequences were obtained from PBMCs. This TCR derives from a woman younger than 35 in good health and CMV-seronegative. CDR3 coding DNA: TGTGCCAGTAGTATTACAGCAGGGGCGGCCTACGAGCAGTACTTC. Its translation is CASSITAGAAYEQYF.